What follows describes a single T cell receptor beta chain. Germline V CDR1 and CDR2: SGDLS, YYNGEE. V dropped 3 bases and J dropped 2; count of bases not matched to a gene: 7. CDR3 size: 15 residues. The sample belongs to a study of shared clonotypes between healthy human individuals. The method was immunoSEQ multiplex PCR; TCRdb's version includes in-frame clones alone and lacks a portion of them. The table includes around 2.1 million clones, about 92% detected once. Terminally differentiated effector memory CD45RA+ cells were excluded by CCR7 positive selection of CD45RO-negative cells. The sequence derives from a young man in good health. Some clones in this sample may be carry-over from other donors' samples. This chain uses TRBV9 with TRBJ2-5; 7 bases are a match to TRBD2. Sequenced input: naive CD8+ T cells from PBMCs. CDR3 in amino acids: CASSDWEGMQETQYF. The CDR3 DNA reads as TGTGCCAGCAGCGATTGGGAGGGGATGCAAGAGACCCAGTACTTC.